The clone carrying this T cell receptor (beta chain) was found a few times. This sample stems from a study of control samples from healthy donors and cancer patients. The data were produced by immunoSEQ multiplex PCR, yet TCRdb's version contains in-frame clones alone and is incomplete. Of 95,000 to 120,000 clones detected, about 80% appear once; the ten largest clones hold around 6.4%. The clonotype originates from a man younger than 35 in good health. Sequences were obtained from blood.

This CDR3 reads CASSLRQVGYGYTF. CDR3 nucleotide sequence: TGTGCCAGCAGCTTGAGACAGGTCGGCTATGGCTACACCTTC. The chain recombines TRBV9 with TRBJ1-2; TRBD1 might be the D (6 bases). Germline values: CDR1 SGDLS, CDR2 YYNGEE. Deletions cut 4 bases from V and 4 bases from J, with 14 bases between. This CDR3 contains 14 residues.